Each of the 20 T cell receptor beta chains below was sequenced from the same sample in a study of cytomegalovirus exposure and HLA in healthy donors. The protocol was immunoSEQ multiplex PCR, while the TCRdb copy is restricted to in-frame clones and leaves out a portion. The profile covers 55,000 to 75,000 clones, with about 94% appearing a single time and 4% to 5.5% taken by the ten largest. The sample was PBMCs. The receptor source for this set is a man between 18 and 29 years old in good health and CMV-seropositive.

V and J are TRBV6-5 and TRBJ2-2, with D perhaps TRBD2 (5 bases). The CDR3 spans 13 residues. V dropped 5 bases and J dropped 5 bases, with 9 bases sitting between them. Germline assignment: CDR1 MNHEY and CDR2 SVGAGI. This CDR3 reads CASSGKRTGELFF. CDR3 DNA sequence: TGTGCCAGCAGTGGCAAGCGGACCGGGGAGCTGTTTTTT.

The CDR3 protein is CASSSGTEDYGYTF. CDR3 sequence (DNA): TGCGCCAGCAGTTCTGGGACAGAGGACTATGGCTACACCTTC. The gene calls are TRBV4-3 and TRBJ1-2; 7 nucleotides line up with TRBD1. Germline CDR1 reads LGHNA; CDR2 reads YSLEER. V trimming: 6 bases; J trimming: 3 bases; junction bases outside the gene matches: 7. This CDR3 contains 14 residues.

The chain uses TRBV6-1 and TRBJ2-1, with a possible D match to TRBD1 (5 bases). The V gene lost 4 bases and the J gene lost 9 bases, with 13 bases spanning the gap. Germline CDR1 MNHNS, CDR2 SASEGT. CDR3 length equals 13 residues. CDR3 loop: CASSVMGLVEQFF. The CDR3 DNA is TGTGCCAGCAGTGTCATGGGGCTGGTTGAGCAGTTCTTC.

The V gene is TRBV4-1, the J gene TRBJ1-2; no definite D call. Germline V gene sequence: CDR1 MGHRA, CDR2 YSYEKL. V was trimmed by 3 bases and J by 1 base, leaving 21 bases between them. This CDR3 comprises 18 residues. CDR3 protein: CASSQPPATAGLNYGYTF. CDR3 nucleotide sequence: TGCGCCAGCAGCCAGCCCCCAGCGACCGCAGGACTTAACTATGGCTACACCTTC.

This clone was recorded only once. The rearrangement joins TRBV6-4 to TRBJ1-5, with TRBD1 as a possible D gene (6 bases). The V gene lost 7 bases and the J gene lost 4 bases, with 23 bases spanning the gap. Germline V lookup: CDR1 MRHNA, CDR2 SNTAGT. The CDR3 sequence is 17 residues long. CDR3 amino acids: CASTPGGLEKGNQPQHF. CDR3 DNA: TGTGCCAGCACACCGGGGGGGCTCGAAAAGGGAAATCAGCCCCAGCATTTT.

J is TRBJ2-3 and V is TRBV18; perhaps TRBD2 as D (5 bases). The V gene's germline CDR1 is KGHSH and CDR2 LQKENI. V gave up 2 bases and J gave up 1 base, with 13 bases separating them. CDR3 size: 16 residues. The CDR3 DNA is TGTGCCAGCTCACCAGACGTGGGAGACGGCACAGATACGCAGTATTTT. Its translation: CASSPDVGDGTDTQYF.

In regard to this clone: The sample has other DNA sequences that encode this CDR3 too. V usage is TRBV5-1 and J usage is TRBJ2-1; D is unclear. This CDR3 comprises 14 residues. Per germline, CDR1 SGHRS and CDR2 YFSETQ. Between the trimmed V and J ends, which lost 2 bases and 0 bases, there was a span of 6 bases. The CDR3 DNA follows: TGCGCCAGCAGCTTCGGTGGCTCCTACAATGAGCAGTTCTTC. Its translation is CASSFGGSYNEQFF.

J is TRBJ2-1 and V is TRBV4-3; 8 nucleotides match TRBD1. The J segment lost 0 bases and the V segment lost 3 bases, leaving 1 base of the junction unmatched. This CDR3 has 15 residues. Germline V CDR1 and CDR2: LGHNA, YSLEER. The CDR3 protein is CASSQGQDSYNEQFF. CDR3 coding DNA: TGCGCCAGCAGCCAGGGACAGGACTCCTACAATGAGCAGTTCTTC.

V gene TRBV11-2 combines with J gene TRBJ1-6; 7 positions match TRBD1. Germline CDR1 and CDR2: SGHAT and FQNNGV. The CDR3 extends over 15 amino acids. With 4 bases clipped from V and 5 bases from J, the junction kept 5 bases outside the gene matches. The CDR3 DNA reads as TGTGCCAGCAGCTCGAGACAGGGTGATAATTCACCCCTCCACTTT. Its protein is CASSSRQGDNSPLHF.

This chain uses TRBV5-6 with TRBJ2-2; 10 nucleotides align to TRBD2. Looked up from germline, CDR1 is SGHDT and CDR2 is YYEEEE. CDR3 length equals 14 residues. Trimming took 4 bases from V and 13 from J; bases not matched to a gene: 10. The CDR3 reads CASSPAGLAAWLFF. DNA of the CDR3: TGTGCCAGCAGCCCCGCCGGACTAGCGGCTTGGCTGTTTTTT.

The V gene is TRBV7-9, the J gene TRBJ2-2, with 16 nucleotides matching TRBD2. The CDR3 totals 16 residues. Germline V gene sequence: CDR1 SEHNR, CDR2 FQNEAQ (reference sequence). After removal of 5 bases from V and 4 bases from J, the junction contained 1 base not matched to a gene. This CDR3 is CASSGTSGGATGELFF. As DNA, the CDR3 is TGTGCCAGCAGCGGGACTAGCGGGGGGGCCACCGGGGAGCTGTTTTTT.

The DNA of the CDR3 is TGTGCCAGCAGCCCACGGGACAGGGGGGCCACAGATACGCAGTATTTT. This codes for CASSPRDRGATDTQYF. V gene TRBV7-9 combines with J gene TRBJ2-3, with 11 bases matching TRBD1. There are 16 residues in the CDR3. V shed 5 bases, J shed 2 bases, and the junction held 6 bases outside the gene matches. From germline, CDR1 is SEHNR and CDR2 FQNEAQ (reference sequence).

The chain combines TRBV27 with TRBJ2-1, with D maybe TRBD1 (5 bases). V lost 5 bases and J 6 bases, leaving 8 bases between the germline ends. Germline V lookup: CDR1 MNHEY, CDR2 SMNVEV (reference sequence). CDR3 size: 12 residues. The CDR3 reads CASSPQGNEQFF. DNA for the CDR3: TGTGCCAGCAGTCCTCAGGGCAATGAGCAGTTCTTC.

The chain links TRBV5-4 to TRBJ2-3, with 10 bases fitting TRBD2. CDR3 length equals 15 residues. The V and J ends lost 4 bases and 4 bases, in that order; junction bases with no gene match: 6. The V gene's germline CDR1 is SGHNT and CDR2 YYREEE (reference sequence). CDR3 coding DNA: TGTGCCAGCAGCCTAGCGGGGGTCGGCCCAGATACGCAGTATTTT. As protein: CASSLAGVGPDTQYF.

The sample holds one count of this clone. The V call is TRBV2, the J call TRBJ2-3; D gene ambiguous. V gave up 6 bases and J gave up 0 bases, with 4 bases separating them. The CDR3 contains 12 residues. Germline values: CDR1 SNHLY, CDR2 FYNNEI. CDR3 sequence: CASRRSTDTQYF. The CDR3 DNA reads as TGTGCCAGCAGGCGAAGCACAGATACGCAGTATTTT.

The CDR3 is CASSQGLAGTTDTQYF. In DNA form, the CDR3 reads TGCGCCAGCAGCCAGGGACTAGCGGGGACCACAGATACGCAGTATTTT. The chain joins TRBV4-3 to TRBJ2-3, with 13 bases fitting TRBD2. There are 16 residues in the CDR3. The germline V gene encodes CDR1 LGHNA and CDR2 YSLEER. V trimming: 3 bases; J trimming: 2 bases; junction bases outside the gene matches: 2.

The rearrangement joins TRBV30 to TRBJ2-3; no clear D. Germline CDR1 GTSNPN, CDR2 SVGIG (reference sequence). The length of the CDR3 is 16 residues. The V end lost 0 bases, the J end lost 0 bases, and 13 bases lay between the germline ends. The CDR3 DNA reads as TGTGCCTGGAGTGTTTTTTCGGGTGTAAGCACAGATACGCAGTATTTT. Protein: CAWSVFSGVSTDTQYF.

The chain links TRBV11-2 to TRBJ1-2, with D possibly being TRBD1 (6 bases). V lost 1 base and J 0 bases, leaving 9 bases between the germline ends. The CDR3 is 15 amino acids. Germline loops: CDR1 SGHAT, CDR2 FQNNGV. CDR3: CASSLGTGTNYGYTF. DNA of the CDR3: TGTGCCAGCAGCTTAGGAACAGGGACTAACTATGGCTACACCTTC.

The J gene is TRBJ1-1, the V gene TRBV6-6; D not certain. Germline V gives CDR1 MNHNY, CDR2 SVGAGI (reference sequence). Between the trimmed V and J ends, which lost 0 bases and 3 bases, there was a span of 2 bases. This CDR3 has 12 amino acids. CDR3 in DNA: TGTGCCAGCAGTTACTCCGACACTGAAGCTTTCTTT. This codes for CASSYSDTEAFF.

This chain links TRBV2 with TRBJ2-5; tentative D call: TRBD2 (6 bases). The V gene lost 6 bases and the J gene lost 1 base, with 12 bases spanning the gap. This CDR3 has 14 residues. Germline V lookup: CDR1 SNHLY, CDR2 FYNNEI. The chain's CDR3 is CASRWAGFQETQYF. CDR3 DNA sequence: TGTGCCAGCAGGTGGGCGGGATTCCAAGAGACCCAGTACTTC.